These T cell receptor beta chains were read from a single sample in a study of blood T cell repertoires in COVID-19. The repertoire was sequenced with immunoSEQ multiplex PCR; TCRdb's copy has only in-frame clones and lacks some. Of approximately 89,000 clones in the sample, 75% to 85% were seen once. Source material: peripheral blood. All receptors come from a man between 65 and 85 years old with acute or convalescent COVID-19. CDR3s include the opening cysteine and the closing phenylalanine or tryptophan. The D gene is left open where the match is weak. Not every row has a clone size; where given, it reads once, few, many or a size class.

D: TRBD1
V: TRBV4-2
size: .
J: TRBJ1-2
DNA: TGTGCCAGCAGCCAGGCCGGGACAGGCTATGGCTACACCTTC
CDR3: CASSQAGTGYGYTF

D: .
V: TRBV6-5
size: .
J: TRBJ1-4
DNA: TGTGCCAGCAGTTACTCAGACACCCGAAATGAAAAACTGTTTTTT
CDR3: CASSYSDTRNEKLFF

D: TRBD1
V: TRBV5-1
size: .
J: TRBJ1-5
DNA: TGCGCCAGCAGCTCCGGGACAGGGGGCGATCAGCCCCAGCATTTT
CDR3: CASSSGTGGDQPQHF

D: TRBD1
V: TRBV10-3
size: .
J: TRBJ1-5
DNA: TGTGCCATCAGTGGGGACAGGTCCCGAAGCGGGGATCAGCCCCAGCATTTT
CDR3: CAISGDRSRSGDQPQHF

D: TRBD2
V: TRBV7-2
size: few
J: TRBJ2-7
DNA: TGTGCCAGCAGCCCCATCCTAGCGGGAGGAGTCTACGAGCAGTACTTC
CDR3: CASSPILAGGVYEQYF

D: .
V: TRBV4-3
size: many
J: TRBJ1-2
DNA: TGCGCCAGCAGCCAAGATCAGGCCAACAGGGCTTATGGCTACACCTTC
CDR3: CASSQDQANRAYGYTF

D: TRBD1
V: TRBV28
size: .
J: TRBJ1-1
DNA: TGTGCCAGCACCGGCCCGGGACAGGGGACTGAAGCTTTCTTT
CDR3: CASTGPGQGTEAFF

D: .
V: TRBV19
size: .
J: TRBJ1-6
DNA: TGTGCCAGTAGTATAAAGAGTTCTAATTCACCCCTCCACTTT
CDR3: CASSIKSSNSPLHF

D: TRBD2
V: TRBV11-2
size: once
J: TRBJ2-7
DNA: TGTGCCAGTTCTCCACTAGCGGGAAACTACGAGCAGTACTTC
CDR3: CASSPLAGNYEQYF

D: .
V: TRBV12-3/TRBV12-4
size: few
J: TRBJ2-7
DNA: TGTGCCAGCCGCCCGGCACAGGCCTACGAGCAGTACTTC
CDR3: CASRPAQAYEQYF

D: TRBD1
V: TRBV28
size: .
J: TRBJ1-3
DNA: TGTGCCAGCAGTCCAACAGGGGCCCCCTCTGGAAACACCATATATTTT
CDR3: CASSPTGAPSGNTIYF

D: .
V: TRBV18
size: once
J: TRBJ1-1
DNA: TGTGCCAGCTCACAAGGGGGTCTAACTGAAGCTTTCTTT
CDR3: CASSQGGLTEAFF

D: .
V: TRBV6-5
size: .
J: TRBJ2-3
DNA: TGTGCCAGTCGCGGTAGCGCGGCGCGGCAGTATTTT
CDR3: CASRGSAARQYF

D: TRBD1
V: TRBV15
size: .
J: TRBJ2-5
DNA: TGTGCCACCAGCATAGGACAGGGCCCCGAAGAGACCCAGTACTTC
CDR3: CATSIGQGPEETQYF

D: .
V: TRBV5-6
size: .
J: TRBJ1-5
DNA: TGTGCCAGCAGCTTGATGGTGCGGGTGGGGAATCAGCCCCAGCATTTT
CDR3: CASSLMVRVGNQPQHF

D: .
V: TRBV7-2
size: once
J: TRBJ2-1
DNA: TGTGCCAGCAGCTCTTTGGGTGCGGGATTGGCCTCCTACAATGAGCAGTTCTTC
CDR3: CASSSLGAGLASYNEQFF

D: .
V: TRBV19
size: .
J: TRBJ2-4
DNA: TGTGCCAGTAGTGACACAGGGTCCAAAAACATTCAGTACTTC
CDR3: CASSDTGSKNIQYF

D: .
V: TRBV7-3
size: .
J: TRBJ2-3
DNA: TGTGCCAGCGGCTTCGAGGCCGAGGATACGCAGTATTTT
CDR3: CASGFEAEDTQYF

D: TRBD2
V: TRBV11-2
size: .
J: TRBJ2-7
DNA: TGTGCCAGCAGCTTAGACGACTGGACTAGCGGCTCCTACGAGCAGTACTTC
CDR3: CASSLDDWTSGSYEQYF

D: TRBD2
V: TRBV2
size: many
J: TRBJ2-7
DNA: TGTGCCAGCAGGGGGGGAAGGAGCGGGAGGTCCTACGAGCAGTACTTC
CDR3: CASRGGRSGRSYEQYF

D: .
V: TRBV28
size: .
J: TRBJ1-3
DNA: TGTGCCAGCAGTTTTCGATTTCGGGGGAACACCATATATTTT
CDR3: CASSFRFRGNTIYF

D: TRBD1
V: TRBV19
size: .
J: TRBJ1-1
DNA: TGTGCCAGTAGTATTTTATGGACAGGGGGCACTGAAGCTTTCTTT
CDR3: CASSILWTGGTEAFF

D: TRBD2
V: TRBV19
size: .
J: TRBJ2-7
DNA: TGTGCCAGTAGTTCTAGCGGGACCTACGAGCAGTACTTC
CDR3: CASSSSGTYEQYF

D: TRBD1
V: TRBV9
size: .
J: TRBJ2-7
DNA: TGTGCCAGCAGCGTCGGACAGGGGAACTACGAGCAGTACTTC
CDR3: CASSVGQGNYEQYF

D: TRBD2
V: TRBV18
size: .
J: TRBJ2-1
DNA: TGTGCCAGCTCATCCCCGGGACTACAACTCTACAATGAGCAGTTCTTC
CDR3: CASSSPGLQLYNEQFF

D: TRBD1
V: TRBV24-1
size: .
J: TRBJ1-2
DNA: TGTGCCACCAGTGATGTACAGGGGATGGGGGGCTACACCTTC
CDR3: CATSDVQGMGGYTF

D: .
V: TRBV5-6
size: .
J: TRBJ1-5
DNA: TGTGCCAGCAGCTACCTAGGGGCATTTGGCAATCAGCCCCAGCATTTT
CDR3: CASSYLGAFGNQPQHF

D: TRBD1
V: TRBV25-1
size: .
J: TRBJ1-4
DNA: TGTGCCAGCAGTGAATATGGCAGGGGGCGGGAAAAACTGTTTTTT
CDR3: CASSEYGRGREKLFF

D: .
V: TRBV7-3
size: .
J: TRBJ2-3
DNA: TGTGCCAGCAGCAAGGGACTTAAGTGGGAGAGCACAGATACGCAGTATTTT
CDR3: CASSKGLKWESTDTQYF

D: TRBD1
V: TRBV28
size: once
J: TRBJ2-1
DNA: TGTGCCAGCGACGTTTATAGGGACAGGGGCTACAATGAGCAGTTCTTC
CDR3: CASDVYRDRGYNEQFF

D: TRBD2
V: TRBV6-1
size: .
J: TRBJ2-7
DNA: TGTGCCAGCAGTGAAGGACTAGCGGTACCTACGAAGCAGTACTTC
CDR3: CASSEGLAVPTKQYF

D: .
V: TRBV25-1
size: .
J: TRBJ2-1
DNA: TGTGCCAGCTGTGAATACCCCAGCAATGAGCAGTTCTTC
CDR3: CASCEYPSNEQFF

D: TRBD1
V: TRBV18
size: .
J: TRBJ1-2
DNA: TGTGCCAGCTCAACGGGGGACAGAGGTAGTGGCTACACCTTC
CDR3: CASSTGDRGSGYTF

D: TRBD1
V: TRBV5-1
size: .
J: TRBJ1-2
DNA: TGCGCCAGCAGCCTGGAGCCGAACAGGGGGTGGTATGGCTACACCTTC
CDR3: CASSLEPNRGWYGYTF

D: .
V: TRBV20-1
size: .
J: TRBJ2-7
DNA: TGCAGTGCTAGAGATTGGGGGGACGGCCACTTC
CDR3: CSARDWGDGHF

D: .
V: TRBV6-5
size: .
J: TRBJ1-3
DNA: TGTGCCAGCAGGGGGGGGAGCGGGGGAAACACCATATATTTT
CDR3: CASRGGSGGNTIYF

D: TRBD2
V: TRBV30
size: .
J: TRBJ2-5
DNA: TGTGCCTGGAGGAAGGGGCTAGCGGGAGTAGAGACCCAGTACTTC
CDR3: CAWRKGLAGVETQYF

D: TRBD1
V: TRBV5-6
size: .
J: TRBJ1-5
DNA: TGTGCCAGCAGCGGGGGACAGAATCAGCCCCAGCATTTT
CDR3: CASSGGQNQPQHF

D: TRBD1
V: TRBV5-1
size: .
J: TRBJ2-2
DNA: TGCGCCAGCAGCTTGGGTCCCCGGGACAGGGGTTTACCCGGGGAGCTGTTTTTT
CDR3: CASSLGPRDRGLPGELFF

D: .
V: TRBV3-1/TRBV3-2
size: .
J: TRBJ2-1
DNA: TGTGCCAGCAGCCAGGGGGCGTTCTACAATGAGCAGTTCTTC
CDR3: CASSQGAFYNEQFF

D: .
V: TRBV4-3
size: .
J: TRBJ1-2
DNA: TGCGCCAGCAGCCAAGGGGCCGGATCCGTTAACTATGGCTACACCTTC
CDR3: CASSQGAGSVNYGYTF

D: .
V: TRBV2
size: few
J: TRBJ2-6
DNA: TGTGCCAGCAGGGACACTGGGGCCAACGTCCTGACTTTC
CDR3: CASRDTGANVLTF